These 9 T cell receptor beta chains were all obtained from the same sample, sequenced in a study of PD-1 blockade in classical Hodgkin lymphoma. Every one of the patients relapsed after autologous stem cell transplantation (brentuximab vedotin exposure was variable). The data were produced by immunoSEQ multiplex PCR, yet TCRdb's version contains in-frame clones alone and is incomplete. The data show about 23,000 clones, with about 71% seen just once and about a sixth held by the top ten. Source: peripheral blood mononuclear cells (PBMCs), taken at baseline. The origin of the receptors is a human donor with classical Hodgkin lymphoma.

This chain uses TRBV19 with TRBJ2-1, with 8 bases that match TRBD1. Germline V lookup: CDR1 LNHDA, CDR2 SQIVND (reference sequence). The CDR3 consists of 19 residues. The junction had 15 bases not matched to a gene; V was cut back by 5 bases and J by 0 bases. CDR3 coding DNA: TGTGCCAGTAGTCCCAGTAGGACAGGGTGGGTTAGCTCCTACAATGAGCAGTTCTTC. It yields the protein CASSPSRTGWVSSYNEQFF.

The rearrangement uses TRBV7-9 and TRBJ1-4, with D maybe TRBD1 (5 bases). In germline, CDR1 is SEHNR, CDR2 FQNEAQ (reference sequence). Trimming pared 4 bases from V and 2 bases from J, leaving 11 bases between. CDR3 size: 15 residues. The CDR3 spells CASSSPGRTNEKLFF. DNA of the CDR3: TGTGCCAGCAGCTCTCCGGGACGGACTAATGAAAAACTGTTTTTT.

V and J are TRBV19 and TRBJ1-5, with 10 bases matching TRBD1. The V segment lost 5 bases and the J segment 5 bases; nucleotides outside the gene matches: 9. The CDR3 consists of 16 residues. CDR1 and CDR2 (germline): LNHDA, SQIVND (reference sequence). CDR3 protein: CASSFLMGTGDQPQHF. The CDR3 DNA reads TGTGCCAGTAGTTTTCTTATGGGGACAGGGGATCAGCCCCAGCATTTT.

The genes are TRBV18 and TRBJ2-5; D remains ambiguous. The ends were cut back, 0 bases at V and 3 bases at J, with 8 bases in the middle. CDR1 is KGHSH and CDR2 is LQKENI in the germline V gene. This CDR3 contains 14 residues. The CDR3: CASSPPISKETQYF. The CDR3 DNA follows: TGTGCCAGCTCACCACCAATCTCCAAAGAGACCCAGTACTTC. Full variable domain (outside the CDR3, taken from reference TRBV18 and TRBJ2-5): NAGVMQNPRHLVRRRGQEARLRCSPMKGHSHVYWYRQLPEEGLKFMVYLQKENIIDESGMPKERFSAEFPKEGPSILRIQQVVRGDSAAYFCASSPPISKETQYFGPGTRLLVL.

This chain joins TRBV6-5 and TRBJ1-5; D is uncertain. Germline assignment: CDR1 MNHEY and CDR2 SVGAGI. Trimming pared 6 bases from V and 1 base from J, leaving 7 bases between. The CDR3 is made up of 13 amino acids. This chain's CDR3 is CASSVMSNQPQHF. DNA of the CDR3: TGTGCCAGCAGCGTAATGAGCAATCAGCCCCAGCATTTT.

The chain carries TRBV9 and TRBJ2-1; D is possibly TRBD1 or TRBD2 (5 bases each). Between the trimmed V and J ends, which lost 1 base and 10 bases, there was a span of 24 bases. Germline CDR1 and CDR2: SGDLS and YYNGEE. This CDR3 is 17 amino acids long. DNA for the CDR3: TGTGCCAGCAGCGTAACCAACAACATCGAGGGCCACAGGGAGCAGTTCTTC. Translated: CASSVTNNIEGHREQFF.

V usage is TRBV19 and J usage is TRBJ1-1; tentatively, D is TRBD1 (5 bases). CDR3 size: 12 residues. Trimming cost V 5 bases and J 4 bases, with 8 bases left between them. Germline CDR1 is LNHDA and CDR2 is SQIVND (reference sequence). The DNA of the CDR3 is TGTGCCAGTAGTCGGAGGGGCACTGAAGCTTTCTTT. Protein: CASSRRGTEAFF.

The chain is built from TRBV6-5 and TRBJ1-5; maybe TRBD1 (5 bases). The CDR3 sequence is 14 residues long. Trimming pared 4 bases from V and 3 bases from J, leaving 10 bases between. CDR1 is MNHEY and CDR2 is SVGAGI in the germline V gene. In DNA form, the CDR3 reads TGTGCCAGCAGTTTCGACAGCCCCAATCAGCCCCAGCATTTT. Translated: CASSFDSPNQPQHF.

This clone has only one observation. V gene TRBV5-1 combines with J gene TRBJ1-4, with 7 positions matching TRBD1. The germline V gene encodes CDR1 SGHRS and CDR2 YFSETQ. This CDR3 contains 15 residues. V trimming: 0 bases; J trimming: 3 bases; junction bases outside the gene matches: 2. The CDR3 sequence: CASSLGDRPNEKLFF. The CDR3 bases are TGCGCCAGCAGCTTGGGGGACAGACCTAATGAAAAACTGTTTTTT.